This T cell receptor beta chain was obtained from a study of patients and donors after allogeneic stem cell transplantation. From germline, CDR1 is MGHRA and CDR2 YSYEKL. V was cut by 0 bases and J by 5 bases, with 16 bases left in between. This CDR3 comprises 16 residues. Via MiXCR, TCRdb re-called the RT-PCR reads, giving one row per CDR3 protein. The sample gives hundreds of thousands of distinct CDR3 sequences, 16% of which show up once; 6.5% to 7.5% is in the top ten. The sample holds a few counts of this clonotype. Sequenced material: blood, either unsorted or a sorted T cell fraction (not recorded which). The V and J genes are TRBV4-1 and TRBJ1-2; D is undetermined. The TCR comes from a human donor who was either an allogeneic HSCT recipient or a stem cell or donor lymphocyte infusion donor (not recorded which). It is not recorded whose cells these are; they may come from a transplant donor. CDR3 sequence: CASSQEWGWSKYGYTF. CDR3 bases: TGCGCCAGCAGCCAAGAATGGGGATGGTCGAAGTATGGCTACACCTTC.